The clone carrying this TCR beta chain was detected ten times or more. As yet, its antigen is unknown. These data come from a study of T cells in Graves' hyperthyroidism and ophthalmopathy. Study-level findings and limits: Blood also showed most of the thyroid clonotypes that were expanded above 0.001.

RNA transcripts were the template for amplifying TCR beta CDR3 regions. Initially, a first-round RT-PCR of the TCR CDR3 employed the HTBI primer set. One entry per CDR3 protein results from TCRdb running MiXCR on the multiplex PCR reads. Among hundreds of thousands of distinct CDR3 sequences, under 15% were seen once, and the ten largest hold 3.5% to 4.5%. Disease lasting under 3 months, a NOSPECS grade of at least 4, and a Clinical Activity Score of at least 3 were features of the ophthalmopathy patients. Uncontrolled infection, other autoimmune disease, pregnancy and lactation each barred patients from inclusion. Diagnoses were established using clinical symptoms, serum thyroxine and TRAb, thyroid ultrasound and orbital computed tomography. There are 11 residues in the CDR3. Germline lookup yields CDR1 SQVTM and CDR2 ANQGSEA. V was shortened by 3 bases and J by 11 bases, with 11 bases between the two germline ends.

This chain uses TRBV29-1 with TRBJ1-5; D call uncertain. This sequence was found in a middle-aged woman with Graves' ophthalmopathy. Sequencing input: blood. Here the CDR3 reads CSVEVAGAQHF. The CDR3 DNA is TGCAGCGTTGAGGTCGCCGGGGCCCAGCATTTT.